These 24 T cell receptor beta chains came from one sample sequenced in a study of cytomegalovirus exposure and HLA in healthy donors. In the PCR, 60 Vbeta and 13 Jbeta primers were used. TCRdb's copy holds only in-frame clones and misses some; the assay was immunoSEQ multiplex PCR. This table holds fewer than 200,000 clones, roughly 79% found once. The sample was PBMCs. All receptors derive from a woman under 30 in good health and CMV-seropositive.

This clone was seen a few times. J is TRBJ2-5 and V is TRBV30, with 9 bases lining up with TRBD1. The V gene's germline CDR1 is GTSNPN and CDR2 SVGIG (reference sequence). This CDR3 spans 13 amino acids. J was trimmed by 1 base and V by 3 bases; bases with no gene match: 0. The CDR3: CAWRTGGQETQYF. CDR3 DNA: TGTGCCTGGAGGACAGGGGGCCAAGAGACCCAGTACTTC.

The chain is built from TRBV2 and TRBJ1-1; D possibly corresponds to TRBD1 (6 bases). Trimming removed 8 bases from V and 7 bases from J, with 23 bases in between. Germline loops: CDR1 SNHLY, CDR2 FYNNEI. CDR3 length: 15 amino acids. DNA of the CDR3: TGTGCCAGCGGCGGCCAAGCCAGGGGCGTCGGTGAAGCTTTCTTT. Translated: CASGGQARGVGEAFF. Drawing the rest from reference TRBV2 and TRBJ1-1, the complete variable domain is EPEVTQTPSHQVTQMGQEVILRCVPISNHLYFYWYRQILGQKVEFLVSFYNNEISEKSEIFDDQFSVERPDGSNFTLKIRSTKLEDSAMYFCASGGQARGVGEAFFGQGTRLTVV.

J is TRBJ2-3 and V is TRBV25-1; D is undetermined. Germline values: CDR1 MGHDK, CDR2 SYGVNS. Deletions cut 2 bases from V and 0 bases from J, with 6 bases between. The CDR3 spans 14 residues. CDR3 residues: CASSEVLSTDTQYF. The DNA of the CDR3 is TGTGCCAGCAGTGAAGTCCTAAGCACAGATACGCAGTATTTT. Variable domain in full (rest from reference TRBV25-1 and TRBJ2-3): EADIYQTPRYLVIGTGKKITLECSQTMGHDKMYWYQQDPGMELHLIHYSYGVNSTEKGDLSSESTVSRIRTEHFPLTLESARPSHTSQYLCASSEVLSTDTQYFGPGTRLTVL.

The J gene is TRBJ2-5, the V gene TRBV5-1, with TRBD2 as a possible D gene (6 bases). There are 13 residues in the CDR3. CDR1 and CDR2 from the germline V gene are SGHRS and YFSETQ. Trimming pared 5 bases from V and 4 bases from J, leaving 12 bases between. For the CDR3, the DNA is TGCGCCAGCAGGCCTGGGGGGAGAGAGACCCAGTACTTC. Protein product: CASRPGGRETQYF.

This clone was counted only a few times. This chain's CDR3 is CASIGQGEGYTF. CDR3 DNA: TGCGCCAGCATTGGACAGGGAGAAGGCTACACCTTC. The chain uses TRBV5-1 and TRBJ1-2; 8 bases map to TRBD1. Germline V gene lookup returns CDR1 SGHRS and CDR2 YFSETQ. Trimming at V came to 6 bases and at J to 8 bases, leaving 6 bases not matched to a gene. CDR3 length: 12 amino acids.

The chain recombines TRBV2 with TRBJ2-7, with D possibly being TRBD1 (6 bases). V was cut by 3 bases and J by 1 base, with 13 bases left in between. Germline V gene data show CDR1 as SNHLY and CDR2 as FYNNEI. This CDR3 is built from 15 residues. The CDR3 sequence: CASSEYRQGSYEQYF. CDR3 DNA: TGTGCCAGCAGTGAGTATAGGCAGGGGTCCTACGAGCAGTACTTC.

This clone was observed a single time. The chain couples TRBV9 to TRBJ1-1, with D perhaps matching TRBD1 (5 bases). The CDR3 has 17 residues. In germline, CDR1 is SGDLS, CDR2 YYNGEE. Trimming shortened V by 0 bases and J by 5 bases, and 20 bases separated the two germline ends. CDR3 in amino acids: CASSVVPTQGGRTEAFF. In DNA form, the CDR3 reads TGTGCCAGCAGCGTAGTCCCCACGCAGGGCGGTCGGACTGAAGCTTTCTTT.

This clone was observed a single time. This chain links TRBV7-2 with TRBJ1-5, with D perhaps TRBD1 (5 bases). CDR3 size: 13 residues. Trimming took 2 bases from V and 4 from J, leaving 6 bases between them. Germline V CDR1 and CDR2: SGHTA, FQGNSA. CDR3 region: CASSLQGNQPQHF. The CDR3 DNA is TGTGCCAGCAGCTTACAGGGAAATCAGCCCCAGCATTTT.

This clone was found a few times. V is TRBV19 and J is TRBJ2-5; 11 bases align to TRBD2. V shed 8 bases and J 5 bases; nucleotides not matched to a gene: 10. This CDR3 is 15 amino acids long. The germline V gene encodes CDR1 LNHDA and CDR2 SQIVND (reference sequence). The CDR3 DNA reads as TGTGCCAGTCGCAGTCTAGCGGGGGGTCCGGAGACCCAGTACTTC. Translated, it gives CASRSLAGGPETQYF.

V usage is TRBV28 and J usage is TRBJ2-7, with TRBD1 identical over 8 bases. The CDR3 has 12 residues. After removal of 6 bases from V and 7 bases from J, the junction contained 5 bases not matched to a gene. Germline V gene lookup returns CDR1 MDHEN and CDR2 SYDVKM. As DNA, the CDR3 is TGTGCCAGCAGCTCACAGGGGGTAGAGCAGTACTTC. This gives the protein CASSSQGVEQYF. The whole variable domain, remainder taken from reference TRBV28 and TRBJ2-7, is DVKVTQSSRYLVKRTGEKVFLECVQDMDHENMFWYRQDPGLGLRLIYFSYDVKMKEKGDIPEGYSVSREKKERFSLILESASTNQTSMYLCASSSQGVEQYFGPGTRLTVT.

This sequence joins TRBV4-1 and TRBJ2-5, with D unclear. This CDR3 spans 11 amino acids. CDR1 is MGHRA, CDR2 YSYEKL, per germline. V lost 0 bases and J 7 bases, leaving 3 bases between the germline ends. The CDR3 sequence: CASSQDGTQYF. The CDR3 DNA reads TGCGCCAGCAGCCAAGACGGGACCCAGTACTTC.

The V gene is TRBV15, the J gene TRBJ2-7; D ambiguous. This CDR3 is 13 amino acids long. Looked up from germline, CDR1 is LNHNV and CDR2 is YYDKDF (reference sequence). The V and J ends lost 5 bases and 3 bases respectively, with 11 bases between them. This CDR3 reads CATSPNSRYEQYF. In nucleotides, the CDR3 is TGTGCCACCAGCCCAAATAGCCGCTACGAGCAGTACTTC.

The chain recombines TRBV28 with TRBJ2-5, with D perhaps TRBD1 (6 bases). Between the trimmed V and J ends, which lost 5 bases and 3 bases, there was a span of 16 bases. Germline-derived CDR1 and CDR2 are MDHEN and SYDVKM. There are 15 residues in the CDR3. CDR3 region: CASSIPLTGKETQYF. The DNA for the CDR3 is TGTGCCAGCAGTATCCCATTAACAGGGAAAGAGACCCAGTACTTC.

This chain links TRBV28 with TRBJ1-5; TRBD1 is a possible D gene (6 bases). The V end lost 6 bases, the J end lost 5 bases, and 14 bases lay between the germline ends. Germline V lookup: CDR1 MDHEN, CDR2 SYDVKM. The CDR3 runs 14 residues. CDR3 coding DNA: TGTGCCAGCAGAATAACAGGGCCCTATCAGCCCCAGCATTTT. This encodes CASRITGPYQPQHF.

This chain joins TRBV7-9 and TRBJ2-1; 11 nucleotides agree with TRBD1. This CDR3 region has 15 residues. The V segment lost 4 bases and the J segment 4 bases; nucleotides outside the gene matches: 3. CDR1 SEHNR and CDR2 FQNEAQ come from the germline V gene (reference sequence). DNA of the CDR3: TGTGCCAGCAGCTCTCGGGACAGGGGGTACAATGAGCAGTTCTTC. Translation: CASSSRDRGYNEQFF. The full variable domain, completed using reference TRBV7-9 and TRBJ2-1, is DTGVSQNPRHKITKRGQNVTFRCDPISEHNRLYWYRQTLGQGPEFLTYFQNEAQLEKSRLLSDRFSAERPKGSFSTLEIQRTEQGDSAMYLCASSSRDRGYNEQFFGPGTRLTVL.

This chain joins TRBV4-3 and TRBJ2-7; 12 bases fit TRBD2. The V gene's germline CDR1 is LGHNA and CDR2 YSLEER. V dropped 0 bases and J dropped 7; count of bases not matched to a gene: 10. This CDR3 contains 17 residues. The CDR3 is CASSQDVLASGGVEQYF. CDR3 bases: TGCGCCAGCAGCCAAGATGTACTGGCTAGCGGGGGGGTGGAGCAGTACTTC.

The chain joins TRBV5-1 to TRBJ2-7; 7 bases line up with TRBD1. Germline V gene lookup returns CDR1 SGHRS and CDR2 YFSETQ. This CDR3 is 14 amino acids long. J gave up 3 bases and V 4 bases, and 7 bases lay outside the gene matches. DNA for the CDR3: TGCGCCAGCAGCCTTGCAGGGGGTGACTACGAGCAGTACTTC. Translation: CASSLAGGDYEQYF. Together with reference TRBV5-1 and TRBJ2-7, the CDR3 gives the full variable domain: KAGVTQTPRYLIKTRGQQVTLSCSPISGHRSVSWYQQTPGQGLQFLFEYFSETQRNKGNFPGRFSGRQFSNSRSEMNVSTLELGDSALYLCASSLAGGDYEQYFGPGTRLTVT.

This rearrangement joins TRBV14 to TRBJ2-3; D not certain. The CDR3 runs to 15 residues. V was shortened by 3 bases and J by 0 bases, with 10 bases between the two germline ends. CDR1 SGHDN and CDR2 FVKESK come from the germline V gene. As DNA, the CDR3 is TGTGCCAGCAGCCATGAGGCGGCTAGCACAGATACGCAGTATTTT. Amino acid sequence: CASSHEAASTDTQYF.

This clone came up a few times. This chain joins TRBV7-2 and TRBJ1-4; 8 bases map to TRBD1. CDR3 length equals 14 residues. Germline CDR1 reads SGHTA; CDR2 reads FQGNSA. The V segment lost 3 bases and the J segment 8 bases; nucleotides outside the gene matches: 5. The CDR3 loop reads CASSLGQVREKLFF. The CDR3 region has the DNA TGTGCCAGCAGCTTGGGACAGGTTCGGGAAAAACTGTTTTTT.

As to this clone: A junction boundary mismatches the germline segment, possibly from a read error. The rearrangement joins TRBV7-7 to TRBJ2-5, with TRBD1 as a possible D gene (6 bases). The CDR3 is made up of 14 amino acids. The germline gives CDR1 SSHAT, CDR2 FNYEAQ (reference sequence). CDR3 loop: CASSSDRYQETQYF. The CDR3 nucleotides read TGTGCTAGCAGTTCAGACAGGTACCAAGAGACCCAGTACTTC. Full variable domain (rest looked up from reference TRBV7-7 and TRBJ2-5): GAGVSQSPRYKVTKRGQDVTLRCDPISSHATLYWYQQALGQGPEFLTYFNYEAQPDKSGLPSDRFSAERPEGSISTLTIQRTEQRDSAMYRCASSSDRYQETQYFGPGTRLLVL.

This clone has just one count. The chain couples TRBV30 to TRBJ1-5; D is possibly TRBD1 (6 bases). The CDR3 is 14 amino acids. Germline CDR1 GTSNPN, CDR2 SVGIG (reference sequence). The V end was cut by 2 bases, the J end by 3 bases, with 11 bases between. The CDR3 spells CAWSLDRNNQPQHF. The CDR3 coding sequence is TGTGCCTGGAGTCTTGACAGGAACAATCAGCCCCAGCATTTT.

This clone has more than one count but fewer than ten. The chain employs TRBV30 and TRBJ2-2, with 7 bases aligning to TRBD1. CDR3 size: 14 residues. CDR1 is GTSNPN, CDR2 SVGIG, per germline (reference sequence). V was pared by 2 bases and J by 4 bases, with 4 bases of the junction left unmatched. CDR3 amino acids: CAWSKGASTGELFF. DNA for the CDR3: TGTGCCTGGAGTAAGGGGGCGAGCACCGGGGAGCTGTTTTTT.

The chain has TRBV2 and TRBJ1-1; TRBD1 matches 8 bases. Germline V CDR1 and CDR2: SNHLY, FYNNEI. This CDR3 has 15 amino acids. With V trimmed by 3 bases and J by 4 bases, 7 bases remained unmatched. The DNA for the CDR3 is TGTGCCAGCAGTGAGGGCAGGGGGCAGGGCACTGAAGCTTTCTTT. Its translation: CASSEGRGQGTEAFF.

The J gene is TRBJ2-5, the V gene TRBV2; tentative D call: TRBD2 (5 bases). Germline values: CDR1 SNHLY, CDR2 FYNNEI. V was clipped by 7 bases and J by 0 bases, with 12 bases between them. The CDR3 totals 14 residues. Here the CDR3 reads CASNQDSNQETQYF. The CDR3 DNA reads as TGTGCCAGCAATCAGGACTCGAACCAAGAGACCCAGTACTTC.